The entry below gives a single T cell receptor (beta chain) sequence along with its context. The antigen remains unidentified. Donors, healthy HIV-negative adults, lacked recent acute infections or vaccinations. This sample stems from a study of shared clonotypes between healthy human individuals. Study-level points and caveats: Shared across a few donors were 5% to 6% of the naive CD4 clonotypes.

Repertoires were generated with immunoSEQ multiplex PCR, while TCRdb's copy carries only in-frame clones and drops some. Of hundreds of thousands of clones in the sample, roughly 70% are singletons; the top ten hold under 2%. The CDR3 length is 13 residues. V dropped 6 bases and J dropped 2 bases, with 10 bases sitting between them. In germline, CDR1 is MNHEY, CDR2 SVGAGI. The sample taken for sequencing was memory CD4+ T cells sorted from blood. Subset described: CD45RA-negative fraction. The TCR originated in a woman in her 30s in good health. This chain connects TRBV6-5 to TRBJ2-5, with D hard to call. CDR3 amino acids: CASRRSSQETQYF. For the CDR3, the DNA is TGTGCCAGCAGGCGGAGTTCTCAAGAGACCCAGTACTTC.